The present entry profiles one TCR delta chain with its context. This clone was detected a few times. It lacks a known antigen. It may be a read error: a sequence one base away is much more abundant. The data originate from a study of gamma-delta T cells after stem cell transplantation listed by TCRdb under 2016. The receptor library was made with RT-PCR. The sample was run on an Illumina MiSeq. Clones were re-identified by TCRdb from the public reads with CATT, and rows with the same DNA were merged. The sample records 13,000 or so delta-chain clones, roughly 30% of which are singletons. Over 3.5% of the sample lies in the top ten. As encoded in the germline V gene, CDR1 is GEAIGNYY while CDR2 is EKD. Its CDR3 holds 14 amino acids, cysteine through phenylalanine. Left in the record is the CDR3 DNA by itself, 42 bases read in frame from the first base. The germline V end is reduced by 0 bases and the J end by 2 bases; junction bases left unmatched: 2.

Sequencing was done on a sample of gamma-delta T cells. The TCR originated in a human donor. It is not recorded whose cells these are; they may come from a transplant donor. The chain is encoded by TRDV2 joined to TRDJ1, with TRDD3 identical over 7 junction bases. The DNA reads TGTGCCTGTGACACCGTGGGGGAGACCGATAAACTCATCTTT. Protein translation: CACDTVGETDKLIF.